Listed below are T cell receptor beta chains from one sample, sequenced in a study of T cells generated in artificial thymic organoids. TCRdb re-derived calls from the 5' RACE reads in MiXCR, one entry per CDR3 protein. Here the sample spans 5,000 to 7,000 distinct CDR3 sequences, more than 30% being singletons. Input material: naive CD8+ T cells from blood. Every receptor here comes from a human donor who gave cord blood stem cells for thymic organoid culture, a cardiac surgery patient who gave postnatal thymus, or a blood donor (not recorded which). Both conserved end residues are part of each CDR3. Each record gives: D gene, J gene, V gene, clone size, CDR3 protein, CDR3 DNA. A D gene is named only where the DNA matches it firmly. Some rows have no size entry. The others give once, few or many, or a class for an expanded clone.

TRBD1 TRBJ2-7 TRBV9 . CASSAGTETYEQYF TGTGCCAGCAGCGCGGGGACAGAGACCTACGAGCAGTACTTC
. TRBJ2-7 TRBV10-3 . CAISEKDRNPYEQYF TGTGCCATCAGTGAGAAAGACAGAAACCCCTACGAGCAGTACTTC
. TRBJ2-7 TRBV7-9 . CASSFAPGYEQYF TGTGCCAGCAGCTTTGCACCAGGGTACGAGCAGTACTTC
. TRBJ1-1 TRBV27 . CASSLSGQSREAFF TGTGCCAGCAGTTTATCGGGACAAAGTCGTGAAGCTTTCTTT
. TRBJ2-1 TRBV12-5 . CASALMGGDKEQFF TGTGCTAGTGCCTTAATGGGAGGGGACAAAGAGCAGTTCTTC
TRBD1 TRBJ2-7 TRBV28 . CASTLRTGGYEQYF TGTGCCAGCACTCTGAGGACAGGGGGCTACGAGCAGTACTTC
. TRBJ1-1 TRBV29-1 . CSVESAGWNTEAFF TGCAGCGTTGAATCGGCAGGGTGGAACACTGAAGCTTTCTTT
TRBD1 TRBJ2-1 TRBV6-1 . CASSAATGMRDNEQFF TGTGCCAGCAGTGCGGCGACAGGGATGAGGGACAATGAGCAGTTCTTC
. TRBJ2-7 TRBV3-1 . CASSQDRLTYEQYF TGTGCCAGCAGCCAAGACAGGCTTACCTACGAGCAGTACTTC
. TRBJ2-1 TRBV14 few CASSWVGTPYNEQFF TGTGCCAGCAGCTGGGTAGGGACCCCCTACAATGAGCAGTTCTTC
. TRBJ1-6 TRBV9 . CASSVEVGGSSPLHF TGTGCCAGCAGCGTAGAGGTAGGGGGGTCTTCACCCCTCCACTTT
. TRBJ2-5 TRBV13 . CASSPPPPYQETQYF TGTGCCAGCAGCCCCCCCCCACCGTACCAAGAGACCCAGTACTTC
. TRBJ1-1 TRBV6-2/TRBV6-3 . CASNYGANQMEAFF TGTGCCAGCAACTACGGGGCTAACCAAATGGAAGCTTTCTTT
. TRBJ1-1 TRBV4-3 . CASSQDWGGSTEAFF TGCGCCAGCAGCCAAGATTGGGGGGGTAGCACTGAAGCTTTCTTT
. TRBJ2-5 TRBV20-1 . CSARGEGRETQYF TGCAGTGCTAGAGGAGAAGGGAGAGAGACCCAGTACTTC
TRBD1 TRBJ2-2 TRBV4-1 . CASSQEGKGAYNTGELFF TGCGCCAGCAGCCAAGAGGGGAAGGGGGCTTATAACACCGGGGAGCTGTTTTTT
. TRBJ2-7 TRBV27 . CASSRPSQRVPREQYF TGTGCCAGCAGCCGCCCCTCCCAGCGGGTCCCTCGCGAGCAGTACTTC
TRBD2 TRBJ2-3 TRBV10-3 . CAIGDPSGGTDTQYF TGTGCCATCGGCGACCCTAGCGGGGGCACAGATACGCAGTATTTT
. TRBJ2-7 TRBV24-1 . CATSDLVGVEQYF TGTGCCACCAGTGATTTGGTAGGGGTCGAGCAGTACTTC
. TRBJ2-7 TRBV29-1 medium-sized CSVEGLGEYEQYF TGCAGCGTTGAAGGACTGGGGGAGTACGAGCAGTACTTC
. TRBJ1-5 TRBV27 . CASSFSGQPQHF TGTGCCAGCAGTTTTTCCGGACAGCCCCAGCATTTT
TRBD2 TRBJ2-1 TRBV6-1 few CARPPGLDNEQFF TGTGCCAGACCCCCGGGACTAGACAATGAGCAGTTCTTC
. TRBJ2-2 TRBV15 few CATGTETGELFF TGTGCCACCGGGACGGAGACCGGGGAGCTGTTTTTT
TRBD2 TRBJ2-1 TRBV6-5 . CASSYVLAGDVQFF TGTGCCAGCAGTTACGTCCTAGCGGGAGATGTGCAGTTCTTC
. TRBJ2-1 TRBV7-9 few CASSFSGAGEYNEQFF TGTGCCAGCAGCTTTTCCGGGGCAGGGGAATACAATGAGCAGTTCTTC
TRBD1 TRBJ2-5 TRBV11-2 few CASTWMRTGQETQYF TGTGCCAGCACCTGGATGAGGACAGGTCAAGAGACCCAGTACTTC
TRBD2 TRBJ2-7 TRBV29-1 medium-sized CSTLAGVGYEQYF TGCAGCACACTAGCGGGAGTTGGTTACGAGCAGTACTTC
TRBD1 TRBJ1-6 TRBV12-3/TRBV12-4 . CASSLPGQGLNSPLHF TGTGCCAGCAGTTTACCGGGACAGGGGTTGAATTCACCCCTCCACTTT
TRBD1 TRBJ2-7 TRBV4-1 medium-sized CASSQGGTGEQYF TGCGCCAGCAGCCAAGGCGGGACAGGCGAGCAGTACTTC
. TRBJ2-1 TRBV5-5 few CASRPTDNYNEQFF TGTGCCAGCAGACCGACCGACAACTACAATGAGCAGTTCTTC
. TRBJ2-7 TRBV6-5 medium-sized CASSPGVGSYEQYF TGTGCCAGCAGCCCGGGGGTAGGGAGCTACGAGCAGTACTTC
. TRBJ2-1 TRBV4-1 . CASSHRDKSYNEQFF TGCGCCAGCAGCCATAGGGATAAATCCTACAATGAGCAGTTCTTC
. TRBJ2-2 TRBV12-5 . CASAKNLNTGELFF TGTGCTAGTGCAAAAAACTTGAACACCGGGGAGCTGTTTTTT
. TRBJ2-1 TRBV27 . CASSFGPPYNEQFF TGTGCCAGCAGTTTCGGCCCGCCCTACAATGAGCAGTTCTTC
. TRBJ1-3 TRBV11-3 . CASSRRRGIGNTIYF TGTGCCAGCAGCCGCCGACGGGGTATCGGAAACACCATATATTTT
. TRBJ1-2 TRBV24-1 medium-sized CATSEWAHYGYTF TGTGCCACCAGTGAATGGGCCCACTATGGCTACACCTTC
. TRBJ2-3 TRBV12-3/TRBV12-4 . CASSLAGPTDTQYF TGTGCCAGCAGTTTGGCAGGTCCCACAGATACGCAGTATTTT
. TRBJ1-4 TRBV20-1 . CSARGAAATNEKLFF TGCAGTGCTAGGGGGGCAGCAGCAACTAATGAAAAACTGTTTTTT
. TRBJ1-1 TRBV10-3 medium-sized CATIKGEDSQNTEAFF TGTGCCACAATTAAAGGCGAGGACAGCCAGAACACTGAAGCTTTCTTT
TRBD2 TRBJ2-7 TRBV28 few CASSLGLAGYYEQYF TGTGCCAGCAGTTTAGGACTAGCGGGCTACTACGAGCAGTACTTC
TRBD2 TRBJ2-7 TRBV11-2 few CASSLGTSESEQYF TGTGCCAGCAGCTTAGGGACTAGCGAGTCCGAGCAGTACTTC
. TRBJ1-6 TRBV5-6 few CASSGNIAGSPLHF TGTGCCAGCAGTGGAAACATAGCTGGCTCACCCCTCCACTTT
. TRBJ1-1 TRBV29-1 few CSVEIREIGLNTEAFF TGCAGCGTTGAAATCAGGGAGATAGGGTTGAACACTGAAGCTTTCTTT
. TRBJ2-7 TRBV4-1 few CASSQDSSATYEQYF TGCGCCAGCAGCCAAGATTCTAGCGCAACCTACGAGCAGTACTTC
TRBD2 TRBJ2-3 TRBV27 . CASSSGLAGGADTQYF TGTGCCAGCAGTTCAGGACTAGCGGGAGGGGCAGATACGCAGTATTTT
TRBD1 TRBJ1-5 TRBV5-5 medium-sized CASTPFGWTGTSNQPQHF TGTGCCAGCACCCCCTTTGGCTGGACAGGAACTAGCAATCAGCCCCAGCATTTT
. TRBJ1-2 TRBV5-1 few CASSLGPNYGYTF TGCGCCAGCAGCTTGGGGCCAAACTATGGCTACACCTTC
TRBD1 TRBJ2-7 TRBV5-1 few CASSLTGGEQYF TGCGCCAGCAGCTTAACAGGGGGTGAGCAGTACTTC
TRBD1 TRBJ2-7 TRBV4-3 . CASSQSRGTGTYEQYF TGCGCCAGCAGCCAATCCCGAGGGACAGGGACCTACGAGCAGTACTTC
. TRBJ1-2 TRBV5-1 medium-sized CASSLDGGGHLPANYGYTF TGCGCCAGCAGCTTGGATGGTGGGGGACACCTACCAGCTAACTATGGCTACACCTTC